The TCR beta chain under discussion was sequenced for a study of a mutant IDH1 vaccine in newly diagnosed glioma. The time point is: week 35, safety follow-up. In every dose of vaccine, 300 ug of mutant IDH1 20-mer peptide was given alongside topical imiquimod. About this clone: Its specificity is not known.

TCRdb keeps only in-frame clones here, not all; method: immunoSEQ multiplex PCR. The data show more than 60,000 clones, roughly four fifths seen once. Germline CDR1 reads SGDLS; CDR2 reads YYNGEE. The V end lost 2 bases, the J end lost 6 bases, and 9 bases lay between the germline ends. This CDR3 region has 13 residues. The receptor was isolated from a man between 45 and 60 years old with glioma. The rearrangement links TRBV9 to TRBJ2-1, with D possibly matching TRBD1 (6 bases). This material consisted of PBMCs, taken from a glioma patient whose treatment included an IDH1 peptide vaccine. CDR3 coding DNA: TGTGCCAGCAGCGTGGGGACAATCAATGAGCAGTTCTTC. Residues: CASSVGTINEQFF.